This T cell receptor (beta chain) was sequenced in a study of vaccination effects on CD4 cells after COVID-19. Study outcomes and limitations: There were few convalescent patients in the study and no early post-infection timepoints. Among infection- and vaccine-induced clones, marked clonal contraction occurred late after vaccination.

A remark on this clone: Its target is not known.

Between the trimmed V and J ends, which lost 3 bases and 7 bases, there was a span of 15 bases. The CDR3 is made up of 14 amino acids. Germline V gene data show CDR1 as SGHAT and CDR2 as FQNNGV. Scientists isolated CD4+ T cells after an approximately 11-day culture period ended. Half-medium exchanges with IL-2 medium took place on days 3 and 7. This table comes from immunoSEQ multiplex PCR, and its TCRdb copy is limited to in-frame clones, with some not included. Of 25,000 to 35,000 clones in the sample, around 70% were seen once. The specimen comprised CD4+ T cells from PBMCs cultured without peptide, sampled before COVID-19 vaccination. The sequence was obtained from a human donor who received a COVID-19 vaccine. The chain couples TRBV11-2 to TRBJ2-5, with a weak D call TRBD1 (6 bases). The CDR3 loop is CASSFRDTRGTQYF. CDR3 coding DNA: TGTGCCAGCAGCTTCCGGGACACCCGGGGGACCCAGTACTTC.